This entry lists 21 T cell receptor beta chains sequenced from one sample in a study of blood T cell repertoires in COVID-19. The method was immunoSEQ multiplex PCR; TCRdb's version includes in-frame clones alone and lacks a portion of them. The profile shows around 76,000 clones, around three quarters of them singletons. Sequenced material: peripheral blood. These receptors all stem from a woman at least 80 years old with active or convalescent COVID-19.

The chain carries TRBV28 and TRBJ2-4; D is possibly TRBD2 (6 bases). V lost 7 bases, J lost 6 bases, and 7 bases lay in between. CDR1 is MDHEN, CDR2 SYDVKM, per germline. The CDR3 is 11 amino acids. The CDR3 sequence is CASMGLNIQYF. CDR3 nucleotide sequence: TGTGCCAGCATGGGACTAAACATTCAGTACTTC. Drawing the rest from reference TRBV28 and TRBJ2-4, the complete variable domain is DVKVTQSSRYLVKRTGEKVFLECVQDMDHENMFWYRQDPGLGLRLIYFSYDVKMKEKGDIPEGYSVSREKKERFSLILESASTNQTSMYLCASMGLNIQYFGAGTRLSVL.

The V call is TRBV7-9, the J call TRBJ1-6; 7 nucleotides match TRBD1. The germline CDR1 and CDR2 sequences are SEHNR and FQNEAQ (reference sequence). V dropped 6 bases and J dropped 8; count of bases not matched to a gene: 7. This CDR3 region has 14 residues. DNA of the CDR3: TGTGCCAGCAGGGACAGGAGGAAGGATTCACCCCTCCACTTT. Protein: CASRDRRKDSPLHF.

The rearrangement uses TRBV6-1 and TRBJ2-1; TRBD2 aligns across 7 bases. V lost 2 bases and J lost 4; bases outside the gene matches: 8. The CDR3 length is 16 residues. Germline V lookup: CDR1 MNHNS, CDR2 SASEGT. As DNA, the CDR3 is TGTGCCAGCAGTGAACGCCCAGCGGGGTCGTACAATGAGCAGTTCTTC. Translated: CASSERPAGSYNEQFF.

The chain employs TRBV2 and TRBJ1-4; 9 bases are shared with TRBD1. CDR3 length: 15 residues. With 2 bases clipped from V and 5 bases from J, the junction kept 3 bases outside the gene matches. Germline V gene lookup returns CDR1 SNHLY and CDR2 FYNNEI. CDR3 region: CASSEFGTGNEKLFF. The CDR3 DNA reads TGTGCCAGCAGTGAATTCGGGACAGGGAATGAAAAACTGTTTTTT.

The chain combines TRBV10-1 with TRBJ1-1, with a possible D match to TRBD1 (5 bases). The CDR3 is 13 amino acids. Germline V gene sequence: CDR1 WNHNN, CDR2 SYGVQD (reference sequence). V dropped 2 bases and J dropped 5 bases, with 9 bases sitting between them. Here the CDR3 DNA reads TGCGCCAGCAGTGAGACAGGACGAACTGAAGCTTTCTTT. Its protein is CASSETGRTEAFF.

This clone was found many times. The V gene is TRBV6-5, the J gene TRBJ1-1; possibly TRBD1 for D (5 bases). Trimming took 2 bases from V and 1 from J, leaving 8 bases between them. Germline V gene lookup returns CDR1 MNHEY and CDR2 SVGAGI. The CDR3 is made up of 14 amino acids. In DNA form, the CDR3 reads TGTGCCAGCAGTTACGCAGGGCCGAACACTGAAGCTTTCTTT. Amino acid sequence: CASSYAGPNTEAFF.

The V and J genes are TRBV11-3 and TRBJ2-2; 9 bases match TRBD1. This CDR3 contains 17 residues. The V gene end was trimmed by 5 bases and the J gene end by 8 bases; junction bases not matched to a gene: 15. Germline V gene sequence: CDR1 SGHNT, CDR2 YENEEA. The CDR3 loop reads CASSAGQGRSPSGELFF. The DNA for the CDR3 is TGTGCCAGCAGCGCGGGACAGGGAAGATCGCCCTCTGGGGAGCTGTTTTTT.

The J gene is TRBJ2-2, the V gene TRBV3-1 (or the pseudogene TRBV3-2); D possibly corresponds to TRBD2 (6 bases). Per germline, CDR1 LGHDT and CDR2 YNNKEL (reference sequence). The CDR3 has 15 amino acids. Trimming cost V 3 bases and J 4 bases, with 12 bases left between them. The CDR3 spells CASSHNLAITGELFF. CDR3 in DNA: TGTGCCAGCAGCCACAACCTAGCGATCACCGGGGAGCTGTTTTTT.

Points on this clone: The sample carries other DNA sequences with the same CDR3. The chain joins TRBV3-1 (or the pseudogene TRBV3-2) to TRBJ1-5; the D is unclear. Germline V lookup: CDR1 LGHDT, CDR2 YNNKEL (reference sequence). Trimming removed 0 bases from V and 4 bases from J, with 4 bases in between. The CDR3 is made up of 13 amino acids. The CDR3 region is CASSQDRNQPQHF. The CDR3 DNA reads as TGTGCCAGCAGCCAAGACAGAAATCAGCCCCAGCATTTT.

The rearrangement joins TRBV29-1 to TRBJ1-5; 7 bases align to TRBD1. This CDR3 is built from 12 residues. The germline gives CDR1 SQVTM, CDR2 ANQGSEA. After removal of 3 bases from V and 11 bases from J, the junction contained 7 bases not matched to a gene. DNA of the CDR3: TGCAGCGTTGAGGCCGAGGGGGCAGCCCAGCATTTT. Protein sequence: CSVEAEGAAQHF.

V usage is TRBV19 and J usage is TRBJ1-2; D not resolved. Germline assignment: CDR1 LNHDA and CDR2 SQIVND (reference sequence). This CDR3 contains 15 residues. With 3 bases removed from V and 7 bases from J, the gap between germline ends came to 18 bases. The DNA for the CDR3 is TGTGCCAGTAGTATCAGTGACACCAACCTCGGTGGCTACACCTTC. Its protein is CASSISDTNLGGYTF. Full variable domain (rest looked up from reference TRBV19 and TRBJ1-2): DGGITQSPKYLFRKEGQNVTLSCEQNLNHDAMYWYRQDPGQGLRLIYYSQIVNDFQKGDIAEGYSVSREKKESFPLTVTSAQKNPTAFYLCASSISDTNLGGYTFGSGTRLTVV.

The CDR3 nucleotides read TGTGCCAGTAGTCCCACTCGCTCTGGGGCCAACGTCCTGACTTTC. Amino acids: CASSPTRSGANVLTF. This chain links TRBV19 with TRBJ2-6; no reliable D call. The CDR3 runs to 15 residues. V was cut by 5 bases and J by 0 bases, with 8 bases left in between. Germline V gives CDR1 LNHDA, CDR2 SQIVND (reference sequence).

The genes are TRBV27 and TRBJ2-6; a possible D gene is TRBD1 (5 bases). In germline, CDR1 is MNHEY, CDR2 SMNVEV (reference sequence). The CDR3 is 15 amino acids. Trimming removed 6 bases at V and 3 bases at J, with 12 bases between. CDR3 in amino acids: CASSRVGLGANVLTF. The CDR3 region has the DNA TGTGCCAGCAGCCGAGTGGGGCTTGGGGCCAACGTCCTGACTTTC.

This clone was seen a single time. The V and J genes are TRBV6-2 or TRBV6-3 and TRBJ2-6; 8 nucleotides agree with TRBD1. CDR1 and CDR2 from the germline V gene are MNHEY and SVGEGT. The V and J ends lost 2 bases and 2 bases, in that order; junction bases with no gene match: 5. This CDR3 has 17 residues. The DNA of the CDR3 is TGTGCCAGCAGTTACGCTTACAGGGGGACTGGGGCCAACGTCCTGACTTTC. The encoded protein is CASSYAYRGTGANVLTF.

This clone showed up just once. This chain connects TRBV29-1 to TRBJ1-1; the D is unclear. The CDR3 totals 10 residues. Germline CDR1 reads SQVTM; CDR2 reads ANQGSEA. V lost 7 bases and J 6 bases, leaving 9 bases between the germline ends. The CDR3 is CSALGPEAFF. CDR3 sequence (DNA): TGCAGCGCGCTAGGTCCTGAAGCTTTCTTT.

The V call is TRBV12-3 or TRBV12-4, the J call TRBJ1-2; TRBD1 aligns across 9 bases. The V segment lost 6 bases and the J segment 8 bases; nucleotides outside the gene matches: 7. This CDR3 comprises 13 residues. The CDR3, as DNA: TGTGCCAGCAGACGGACAGGGGAAGACGGCTACACCTTC. Its protein is CASRRTGEDGYTF.

This clone was seen only once. The chain is built from TRBV7-6 and TRBJ1-3; the D is unclear. The CDR3 is made up of 15 amino acids. The germline V and J ends were trimmed by 2 bases and 0 bases, with 8 bases remaining between them. Germline V gene data show CDR1 as SGHVS and CDR2 as FNYEAQ. Written as DNA, the CDR3 is TGTGCCAGCAGCTTAACGACAAACTCTGGAAACACCATATATTTT. Translation: CASSLTTNSGNTIYF.

This clone was seen only a few times. This chain links TRBV9 with TRBJ1-5; D remains unclear. Trimming removed 0 bases from V and 0 bases from J, with 7 bases in between. CDR3 length equals 15 residues. Germline V gives CDR1 SGDLS, CDR2 YYNGEE. The CDR3 reads CASSVGGNSNQPQHF. For the CDR3, the DNA is TGTGCCAGCAGCGTAGGCGGTAATAGCAATCAGCCCCAGCATTTT. Using reference TRBV9 and TRBJ1-5 for the parts outside the CDR3, the full variable domain is DSGVTQTPKHLITATGQRVTLRCSPRSGDLSVYWYQQSLDQGLQFLIQYYNGEERAKGNILERFSAQQFPDLHSELNLSSLELGDSALYFCASSVGGNSNQPQHFGDGTRLSIL.

The chain is built from TRBV3-1 (or the pseudogene TRBV3-2) and TRBJ2-1, with 8 positions matching TRBD1. The CDR3 is 17 residues long. Germline CDR1 is LGHDT and CDR2 is YNNKEL (reference sequence). Trimming removed 0 bases from V and 9 bases from J; junction bases left unmatched: 13. The CDR3 region has the DNA TGTGCCAGCAGCCAAGAGCGTCCCAGGGGGCACGTTTTTGAGCAGTTCTTC. It specifies CASSQERPRGHVFEQFF.

This clone came up a few times. The chain links TRBV10-1 to TRBJ2-1; perhaps TRBD1 as D (6 bases). With 4 bases removed from V and 7 bases from J, the gap between germline ends came to 11 bases. Per the germline V gene, CDR1 is WNHNN and CDR2 is SYGVQD (reference sequence). There are 13 residues in the CDR3. CDR3 in amino acids: CASSVGQGNEQFF. CDR3 in DNA: TGCGCCAGCAGTGTCGGGCAGGGGAATGAGCAGTTCTTC.

The rearrangement joins TRBV5-1 to TRBJ1-2; 7 positions match TRBD1. The junction had 6 bases not matched to a gene; V was cut back by 2 bases and J by 8 bases. This CDR3 is built from 13 residues. Germline V gene lookup returns CDR1 SGHRS and CDR2 YFSETQ. The CDR3 spells CASSLTDRDGYTF. The CDR3 region has the DNA TGCGCCAGCAGCTTAACTGACAGGGACGGCTACACCTTC.